This T cell receptor (beta chain) is drawn from a study of blood T cell repertoires in COVID-19. Study summary: COVID-19 samples collected from the United States, Italy and Spain covered acute and convalescent phases. T cells, B-cell-depleted T cells, or PBMCs supplied cDNA or gDNA.

As processed by the authors: Using reference gene primer amplification, nucleated cell counts were estimated. Repertoires were generated with immunoSEQ multiplex PCR, while TCRdb's copy carries only in-frame clones and drops some. V and J calls and clone size are as listed in that table; D and trimming were resolved from the DNA. Among 180,000 or so clones listed, 80% to 90% were seen once. The CDR3 covers 14 residues. Germline CDR1 SNHLY, CDR2 FYNNEI. The V and J ends lost 2 bases and 4 bases respectively, with 8 bases between them. Sample: peripheral blood. The rearrangement uses TRBV2 and TRBJ1-4; no firm D call. The receptor comes from a man between 60 and 75 years old with acute or convalescent COVID-19. CDR3 loop: CASSETGLNEKLFF. The CDR3 nucleotides are TGTGCCAGCAGTGAAACGGGTCTTAATGAAAAACTGTTTTTT.